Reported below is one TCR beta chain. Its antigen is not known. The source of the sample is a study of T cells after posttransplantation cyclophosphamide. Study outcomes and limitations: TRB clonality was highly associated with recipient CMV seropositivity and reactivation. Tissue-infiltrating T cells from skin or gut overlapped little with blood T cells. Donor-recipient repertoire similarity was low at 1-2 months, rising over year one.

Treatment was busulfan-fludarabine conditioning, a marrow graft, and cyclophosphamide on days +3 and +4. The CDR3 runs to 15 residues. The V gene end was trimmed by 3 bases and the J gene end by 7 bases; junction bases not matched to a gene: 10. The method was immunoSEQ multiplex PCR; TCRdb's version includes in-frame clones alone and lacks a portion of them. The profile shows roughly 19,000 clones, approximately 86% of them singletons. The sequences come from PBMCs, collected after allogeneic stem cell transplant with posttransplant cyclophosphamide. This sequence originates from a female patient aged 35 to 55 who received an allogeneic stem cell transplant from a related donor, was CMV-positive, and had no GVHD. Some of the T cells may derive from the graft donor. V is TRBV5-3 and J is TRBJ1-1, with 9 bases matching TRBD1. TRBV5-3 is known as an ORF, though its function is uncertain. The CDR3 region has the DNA TGTGCCAGAAGCTGGCAGACTGAGACAGGGGGTGAAGCTTTCTTT. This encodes CARSWQTETGGEAFF.